The next 2 T cell receptor beta chains were all read from a single sample in a study of blood T cell repertoires in COVID-19. Only in-frame clones appear in the TCRdb table, and some are missing; sequencing was by immunoSEQ multiplex PCR. The sample has tens of thousands of clones, approximately 85% seen once. The material sequenced was peripheral blood. Every receptor here comes from a human donor with acute or convalescent COVID-19. The donor label of this sample is uncertain.

The rearrangement joins TRBV7-3 to TRBJ1-1; D gene ambiguous. The germline V gene encodes CDR1 SGHTA and CDR2 FQGTGA. The CDR3 is 13 residues long. V was trimmed by 5 bases and J by 1 base, leaving 8 bases between them. CDR3 nucleotides: TGTGCCAGCAGCCAAAACAGGAACACTGAAGCTTTCTTT. Translated, it gives CASSQNRNTEAFF.

The chain couples TRBV20-1 to TRBJ1-4; D is undetermined. CDR3 length: 11 amino acids. Trimming left V 6 bases short and J 5 bases short, with 7 bases between. The germline V gene has CDR1 DFQATT and CDR2 SNEGSKA (reference sequence). CDR3 sequence reads: CSARRNEKLFF. The CDR3 DNA reads as TGCAGTGCACGCAGGAATGAAAAACTGTTTTTT.